This is a list of T cell receptor beta chains from one sample in a study of T cells in Graves' hyperthyroidism and ophthalmopathy. One entry per CDR3 protein, called by TCRdb with MiXCR from the multiplex PCR reads. The table has around 350,000 distinct CDR3 sequences, approximately 17% seen once; the top ten hold approximately 35%. Source material: blood. These receptors were obtained from a woman younger than 45 with Graves' hyperthyroidism that later progressed to Graves' ophthalmopathy. The CDR3 runs from the conserved cysteine through the conserved F or W. D genes are given only for firm matches. Clone size appears in some rows only: once, few, many, or a class for an expanded clone.

v_gene	d_gene	abundance	j_gene	CDR3nt	CDR3aa
TRBV20-1	TRBD2	many	TRBJ2-1	TGCAGTGCTAGAGGCAGCGGGGGGGCCTACAATGAGCAGTTCTTC	CSARGSGGAYNEQFF
TRBV28	NA	many	TRBJ1-5	TGTGCCAGCAGTTTAGCCCCCCATCAGCCCCAGCATTTT	CASSLAPHQPQHF
TRBV20-1	TRBD1	NA	TRBJ1-1	TGCAGTGCGATCTACCGGGACAGGGCGGAAGCTTTCTTT	CSAIYRDRAEAFF
TRBV27	NA	many	TRBJ2-5	TGTGCCAGCAGTTTGTTAGGGATGGAGGAAGAGACCCAGTACTTC	CASSLLGMEEETQYF
TRBV3-1	TRBD2	many	TRBJ2-3	TGTGCCAGCAGCCAAGATTCTAGCGGGAGAGGAGATACGCAGTATTTT	CASSQDSSGRGDTQYF
TRBV3-1	NA	few	TRBJ1-1	TGTGCCAGCAGCCAAAAGGCTCAGTATACGGGCGCTTTCTTT	CASSQKAQYTGAFF
TRBV3-1	TRBD1	NA	TRBJ2-7	TGTGCCAGCAGCCAAGATGATGGGACAGAATACGAGCAGTACTTC	CASSQDDGTEYEQYF
TRBV6-1	NA	many	TRBJ2-4	TGTGCCAGCAACGAGTTAATAGCCAAAAACATTCAGTACTTC	CASNELIAKNIQYF
TRBV5-1	TRBD1	NA	TRBJ1-1	TGCGCCAGCAGCTTTGAATTGGGGACAGCTGAAGCTTTCTTT	CASSFELGTAEAFF
TRBV28	NA	few	TRBJ2-5	TGTGCCAGCAGTTTTTCCTCCTACAGGGATTCCCGAGAGACCCAGTACTTC	CASSFSSYRDSRETQYF
TRBV7-9	NA	few	TRBJ1-1	TGTGCCAGCGTGGGCTGGACTGAAGCTTTCTTT	CASVGWTEAFF
TRBV7-9	NA	many	TRBJ2-7	TGTGCCAGCAGTCAACAAGACAGTACCTACGAGCAGTACTTC	CASSQQDSTYEQYF
TRBV7-2	NA	NA	TRBJ2-7	TGTGCCAGCAGCTTAGCTAGTCACAGGTCGACCGCCGAGCAGTACTTC	CASSLASHRSTAEQYF
TRBV5-1	TRBD1	many	TRBJ2-1	TGCGCCAGCAGCTATGACAGGGGTAATGAGCAGTTCTTC	CASSYDRGNEQFF
TRBV5-6	TRBD1	NA	TRBJ1-1	TGTGCCAGCAGCTTGGCCGGGACAGGGGGCGGAGAGGATGAAGCTTTCTTT	CASSLAGTGGGEDEAFF
TRBV28	NA	many	TRBJ1-1	TGTGCCAGCAGTTTAGGAATCGCTGAAGCTTTCTTT	CASSLGIAEAFF
TRBV11-2	NA	many	TRBJ2-7	TGTGCCAGCAGCCATACTGGCCGGATCTACGAGCAGTACTTC	CASSHTGRIYEQYF
TRBV28	TRBD1	many	TRBJ2-7	TGTGCCAGCAGTTTATACAGGGGGCTCTCCTACGAGCAGTACTTC	CASSLYRGLSYEQYF
TRBV6-5	NA	few	TRBJ1-1	TGTGCCAGCAGTTACGGACTGAAAGCTTTCTTT	CASSYGLKAFF
TRBV28	TRBD2	once	TRBJ2-1	TGTGCCAGCAGAGAAGGGACTAGTTACAATGAGCAGTTCTTC	CASREGTSYNEQFF
TRBV27	TRBD1	few	TRBJ2-7	TGTGCCAGCAGCGGCGTTAGGGGGACAGGGTATGAGCAGTACTTC	CASSGVRGTGYEQYF
TRBV13	NA	NA	TRBJ2-2	TGTGCCAGCAGCTTATTAGCCGGTCGAATAACGAACACCGGGGAGCTGTTTTTT	CASSLLAGRITNTGELFF
TRBV7-9	TRBD2	few	TRBJ2-1	TGTGCCAGCAGCCCCTTGACAAGCGGGACGACATACAATGAGCAGTTCTTC	CASSPLTSGTTYNEQFF
TRBV20-1	TRBD1	NA	TRBJ2-3	TGCAGTGCTACCCCGGGAAGGGGGCAGAAAATAGATACGCAGTATTTT	CSATPGRGQKIDTQYF
TRBV2	NA	many	TRBJ2-4	TGTGCCAGCAGAGGGGGAAACATTCAGTACTTC	CASRGGNIQYF
TRBV2	NA	many	TRBJ2-5	TGTGCCAGCAACCCGGGTGCGGGGAAAGAGACCCAGTACTTC	CASNPGAGKETQYF
TRBV20-1	NA	many	TRBJ1-2	TGCAGTGCTCATTCGGGCACTGGCGACTATGGCTACACCTTC	CSAHSGTGDYGYTF